The rows below give T cell receptor beta chains drawn from one sample of a study of shared clonotypes between healthy human individuals. Here immunoSEQ multiplex PCR was the method, and the copy in TCRdb shows in-frame clones only, minus some. The data show around 2.5 million clones, with 93% seen just once and roughly 0.36% held by the top ten. The sequencing input was naive CD4+ T cells from PBMCs. Source of these receptors: a man between 18 and 29 years old in good health. Some clones in this sample may be carry-over from other donors' samples. Both conserved end residues are part of each CDR3. Fields, in order: J gene, D gene, V gene, CDR3 protein, CDR3 DNA. A D gene is named only where the DNA matches it firmly.

>TRBJ1-4|TRBD1|TRBV2
CASSEQTGNVEKLFF
TGTGCCAGCAGTGAACAGACAGGGAATGTTGAAAAACTGTTTTTT
>TRBJ1-2|-|TRBV30
CAWSVKGTAIYGYTF
TGTGCCTGGAGTGTAAAGGGGACGGCCATCTATGGCTACACCTTC
>TRBJ2-7|TRBD2|TRBV11-2
CASSLFSLAANYEQYF
TGTGCCAGCAGCTTATTTTCGCTAGCGGCCAACTACGAGCAGTACTTC
>TRBJ2-2|TRBD2|TRBV19
CASRTGGANTGELFF
TGTGCCAGTCGGACGGGAGGGGCAAACACCGGGGAGCTGTTTTTT
>TRBJ2-5|TRBD2|TRBV7-8
CASSFGGDSGTQYF
TGTGCCAGCAGCTTTGGGGGGGACTCTGGGACCCAGTACTTC
>TRBJ2-7|-|TRBV5-8
CASSFEIGGGVPYEQYF
TGTGCCAGCAGCTTTGAGATAGGGGGAGGAGTACCTTACGAGCAGTACTTC
>TRBJ2-2|-|TRBV4-3
CASSQVALGAGELFF
TGCGCCAGCAGCCAAGTGGCCCTTGGGGCCGGGGAGCTGTTTTTT
>TRBJ1-5|-|TRBV5-1
CASSLVGPTGAQPQHF
TGCGCCAGCAGCTTGGTGGGTCCGACAGGAGCCCAGCCCCAGCATTTT
>TRBJ2-3|TRBD2|TRBV5-1
CASSLGLAGGTDTQYF
TGCGCCAGCAGCCTCGGACTAGCGGGAGGCACAGATACGCAGTATTTT
>TRBJ1-1|-|TRBV19
CASSIGSSGALTEAFF
TGTGCCAGTAGTATAGGAAGTTCAGGGGCGCTGACTGAAGCTTTCTTT
>TRBJ2-1|TRBD2|TRBV4-1
CASSQVAGGLFVEQFF
TGCGCCAGCAGCCAGGTAGCGGGAGGGCTTTTCGTCGAGCAGTTCTTC